This record covers a single T cell receptor (beta chain). The CDR3 sequence is 14 residues long. With 7 bases removed from V and 2 bases from J, the gap between germline ends came to 16 bases. Germline-derived CDR1 and CDR2 are SGHRS and YFSETQ. This entry belongs to a study of radiotherapy plus CTLA-4 blockade in lung cancer. Only in-frame clones appear in the TCRdb table, and some are missing; sequencing was by immunoSEQ multiplex PCR. The sample consists of roughly 90,000 clones, around 88% of them appearing once. The chain couples TRBV5-1 to TRBJ2-7; perhaps D is TRBD1 or TRBD2 (5 bases each). This material consisted of peripheral blood, taken from a patient treated with radiotherapy plus ipilimumab. The TCR was taken from a human donor with non-small cell lung cancer that progressed on radiotherapy plus ipilimumab. CDR3 bases: TGCGCCAGCCGATCGGGGCCCTCCACCTACGAGCAGTACTTC. The encoded protein is CASRSGPSTYEQYF.